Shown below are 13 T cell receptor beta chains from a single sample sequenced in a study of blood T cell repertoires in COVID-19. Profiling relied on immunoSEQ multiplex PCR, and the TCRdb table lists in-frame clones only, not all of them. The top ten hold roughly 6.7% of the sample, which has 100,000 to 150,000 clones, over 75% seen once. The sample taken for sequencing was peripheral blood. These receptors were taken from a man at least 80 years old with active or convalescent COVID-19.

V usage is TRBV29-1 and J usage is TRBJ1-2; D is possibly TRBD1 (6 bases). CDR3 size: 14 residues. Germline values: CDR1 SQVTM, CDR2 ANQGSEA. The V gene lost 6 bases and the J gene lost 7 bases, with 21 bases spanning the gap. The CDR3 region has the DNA TGCAGCGTGGGGGCGGAGAGAATAGGCTCTGGCTACACCTTC. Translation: CSVGAERIGSGYTF.

The CDR3 nucleotides read TGCGCCAGCAGCTTGGCCGGAAGAGACAGGGCTAACTATGGCTACACCTTC. Amino acid sequence: CASSLAGRDRANYGYTF. V and J are TRBV5-1 and TRBJ1-2; TRBD1 matches 7 bases. The CDR3 has 17 residues. V shed 0 bases and J 0 bases; nucleotides not matched to a gene: 8. Germline V gene sequence: CDR1 SGHRS, CDR2 YFSETQ.

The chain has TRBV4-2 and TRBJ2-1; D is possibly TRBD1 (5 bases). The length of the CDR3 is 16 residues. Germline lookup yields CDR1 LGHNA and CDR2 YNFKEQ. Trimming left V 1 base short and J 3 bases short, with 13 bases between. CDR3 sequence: CASSQGNQGNYNEQFF. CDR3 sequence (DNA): TGTGCCAGCAGCCAAGGAAACCAGGGAAACTACAATGAGCAGTTCTTC.

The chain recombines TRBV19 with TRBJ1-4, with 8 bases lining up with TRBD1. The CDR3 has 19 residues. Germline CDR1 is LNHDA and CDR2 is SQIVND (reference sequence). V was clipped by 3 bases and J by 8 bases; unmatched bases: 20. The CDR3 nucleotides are TGTGCCAGTAGTATTGGTTTCCTAGCCGGGACAGGTAAAACAGAAAAACTGTTTTTT. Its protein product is CASSIGFLAGTGKTEKLFF.

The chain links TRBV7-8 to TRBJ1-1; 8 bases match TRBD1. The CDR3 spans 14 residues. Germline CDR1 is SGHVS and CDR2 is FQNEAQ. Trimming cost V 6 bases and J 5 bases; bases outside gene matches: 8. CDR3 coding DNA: TGTGCCAGCAGAGACGGACAGGGATGGACTGAAGCTTTCTTT. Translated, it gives CASRDGQGWTEAFF. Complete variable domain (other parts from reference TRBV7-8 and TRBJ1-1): GAGVSQSPRYKVAKRGQDVALRCDPISGHVSLFWYQQALGQGPEFLTYFQNEAQLDKSGLPSDRFFAERPEGSVSTLKIQRTQQEDSAVYLCASRDGQGWTEAFFGQGTRLTVV.

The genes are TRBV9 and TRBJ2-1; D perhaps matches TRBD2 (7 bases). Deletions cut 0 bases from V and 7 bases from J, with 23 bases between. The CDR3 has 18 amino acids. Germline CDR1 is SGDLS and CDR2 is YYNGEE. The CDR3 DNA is TGTGCCAGCAGCGTAGTAAGGGGGGGAGCCGGGACAAATAATGAGCAGTTCTTC. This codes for CASSVVRGGAGTNNEQFF.

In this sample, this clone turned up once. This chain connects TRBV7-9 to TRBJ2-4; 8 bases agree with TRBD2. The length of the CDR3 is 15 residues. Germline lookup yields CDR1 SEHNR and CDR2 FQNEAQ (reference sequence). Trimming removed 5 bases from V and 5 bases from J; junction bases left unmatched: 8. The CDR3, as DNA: TGTGCCAGCAGCCCGAGCGGGGGTAGGCAAAACATTCAGTACTTC. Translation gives CASSPSGGRQNIQYF.

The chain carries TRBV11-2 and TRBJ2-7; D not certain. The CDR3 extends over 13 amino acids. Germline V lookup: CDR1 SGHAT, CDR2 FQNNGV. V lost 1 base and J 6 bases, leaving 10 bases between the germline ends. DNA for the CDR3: TGTGCCAGCAGCTTAGGTGCTATTCCCGAGCAGTACTTC. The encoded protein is CASSLGAIPEQYF.

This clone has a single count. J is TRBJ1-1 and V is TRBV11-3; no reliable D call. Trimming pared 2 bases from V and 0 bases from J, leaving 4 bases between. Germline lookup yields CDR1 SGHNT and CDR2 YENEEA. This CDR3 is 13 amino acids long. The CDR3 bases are TGTGCCAGCAGCTTATATATGAACACTGAAGCTTTCTTT. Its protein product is CASSLYMNTEAFF.

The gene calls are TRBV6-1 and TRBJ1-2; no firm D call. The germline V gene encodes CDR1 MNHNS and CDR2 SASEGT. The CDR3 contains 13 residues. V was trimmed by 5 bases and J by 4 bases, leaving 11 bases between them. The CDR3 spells CASSQAGVYGYTF. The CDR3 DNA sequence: TGTGCCAGCAGTCAGGCGGGAGTCTATGGCTACACCTTC.

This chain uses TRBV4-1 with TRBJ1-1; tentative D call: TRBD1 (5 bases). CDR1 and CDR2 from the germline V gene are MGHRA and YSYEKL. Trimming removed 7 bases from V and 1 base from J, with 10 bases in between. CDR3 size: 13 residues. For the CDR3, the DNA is TGCGCCAGCAAATCCACAGGGAACACTGAAGCTTTCTTT. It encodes CASKSTGNTEAFF.

The CDR3 sequence is CASKGGTGGYNEQFF. The CDR3 region has the DNA TGTGCCAGCAAAGGCGGGACAGGGGGATACAATGAGCAGTTCTTC. V gene TRBV6-5 combines with J gene TRBJ2-1; TRBD1 agrees at 11 bases. This CDR3 has 15 residues. Germline V CDR1 and CDR2: MNHEY, SVGAGI. The ends lost 7 bases at V and 4 bases at J; junction bases unmatched: 6.

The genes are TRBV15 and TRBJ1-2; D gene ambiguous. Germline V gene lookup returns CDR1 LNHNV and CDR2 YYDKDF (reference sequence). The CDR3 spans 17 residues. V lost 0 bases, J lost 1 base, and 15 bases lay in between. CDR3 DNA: TGTGCCACCAGCAGAGATATAGGTCCGGGAATTAACTATGGCTACACCTTC. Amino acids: CATSRDIGPGINYGYTF.